This record looks at one T cell receptor beta chain sequence and its context. The data were obtained in a study of blood T cell repertoires in COVID-19. Study-level information: Sources were T cells, B-cell-depleted T cells, or PBMCs; the material itself was cDNA or gDNA.

The protocol was immunoSEQ multiplex PCR, while the TCRdb copy is restricted to in-frame clones and leaves out a portion. This table has approximately 140,000 clones, around nine tenths appearing once. The CDR3 sequence is 15 residues long. The germline gives CDR1 SGDLS, CDR2 YYNGEE. V lost 3 bases to trimming and J lost 5 bases; unmatched junction nucleotides: 10. V gene TRBV9 combines with J gene TRBJ2-7; 8 bases line up with TRBD1. The TCR originated in a woman in her forties with acute or convalescent COVID-19. The sample was peripheral blood. CDR3 protein: CASSARQGLMDEQYF. CDR3 DNA: TGTGCCAGCAGCGCCCGACAGGGGTTGATGGACGAGCAGTACTTC.